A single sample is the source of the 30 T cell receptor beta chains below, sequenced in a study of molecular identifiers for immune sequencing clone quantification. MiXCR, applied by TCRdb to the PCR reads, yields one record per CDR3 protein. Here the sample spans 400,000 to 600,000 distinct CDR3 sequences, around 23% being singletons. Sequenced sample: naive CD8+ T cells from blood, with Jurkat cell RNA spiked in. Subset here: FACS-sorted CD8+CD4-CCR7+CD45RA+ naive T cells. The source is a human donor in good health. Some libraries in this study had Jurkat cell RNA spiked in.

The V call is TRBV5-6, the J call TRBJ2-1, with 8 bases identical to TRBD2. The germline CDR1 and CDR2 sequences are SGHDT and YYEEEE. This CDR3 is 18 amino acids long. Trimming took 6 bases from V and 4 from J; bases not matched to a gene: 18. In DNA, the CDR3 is TGTGCCAGCATCCTCCGGGAGGGTAATTTTTTGTCGTACAATGAGCAGTTCTTC. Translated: CASILREGNFLSYNEQFF. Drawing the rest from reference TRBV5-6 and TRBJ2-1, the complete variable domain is DAGVTQSPTHLIKTRGQQVTLRCSPKSGHDTVSWYQQALGQGPQFIFQYYEEEERQRGNFPDRFSGHQFPNYSSELNVNALLLGDSALYLCASILREGNFLSYNEQFFGPGTRLTVL.

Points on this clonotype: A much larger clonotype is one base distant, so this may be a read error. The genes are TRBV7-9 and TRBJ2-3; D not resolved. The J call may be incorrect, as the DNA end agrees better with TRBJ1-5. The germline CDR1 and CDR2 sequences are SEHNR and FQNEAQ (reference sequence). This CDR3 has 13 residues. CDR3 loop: CASSLVGVPTQHF. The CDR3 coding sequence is TGTGCCAGCAGCTTAGTCGGGGTCCCCACGCAGCATTTT.

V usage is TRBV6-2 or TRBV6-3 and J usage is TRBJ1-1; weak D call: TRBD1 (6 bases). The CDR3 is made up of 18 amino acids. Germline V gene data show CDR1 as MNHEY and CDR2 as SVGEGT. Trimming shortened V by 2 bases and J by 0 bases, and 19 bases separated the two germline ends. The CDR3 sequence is CASSYPRVTGILNTEAFF. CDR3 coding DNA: TGTGCCAGCAGTTACCCAAGAGTTACAGGGATTTTGAACACTGAAGCTTTCTTT.

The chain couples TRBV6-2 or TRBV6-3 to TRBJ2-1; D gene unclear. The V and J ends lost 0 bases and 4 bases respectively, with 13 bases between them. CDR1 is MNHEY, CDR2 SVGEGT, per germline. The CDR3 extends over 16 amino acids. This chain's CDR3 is CASSYSGSYFYNEQFF. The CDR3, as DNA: TGTGCCAGCAGTTACTCGGGAAGCTACTTTTACAATGAGCAGTTCTTC.

CDR3 nucleotide sequence: TGTGCCACTAAAGGAGGGACAGCCTACGAGCAGTACTTC. This sequence encodes CATKGGTAYEQYF. V and J are TRBV19 and TRBJ2-7, with D possibly matching TRBD1 (7 bases). V lost 10 bases and J lost 2, with 15 bases in between. Germline V CDR1 and CDR2: LNHDA, SQIVND (reference sequence). CDR3 length equals 13 residues.

DNA for the CDR3: TGCAGTGCTACGACTGAGAGGGGGTCCCGCGAGCAGTACTTC. Translation: CSATTERGSREQYF. The chain uses TRBV20-1 and TRBJ2-7; possible D gene TRBD1, 6 bases. CDR1 and CDR2 (germline): DFQATT, SNEGSKA (reference sequence). Trimming left V 4 bases short and J 6 bases short, with 19 bases between. There are 14 residues in the CDR3.

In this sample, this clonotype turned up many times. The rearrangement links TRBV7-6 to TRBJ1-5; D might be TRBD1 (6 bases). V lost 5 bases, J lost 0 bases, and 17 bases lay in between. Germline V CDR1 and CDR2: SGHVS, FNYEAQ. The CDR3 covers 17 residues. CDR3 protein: CASSPGRGGSSNQPQHF. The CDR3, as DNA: TGTGCCAGCAGCCCAGGCCGAGGGGGGAGTAGCAATCAGCCCCAGCATTTT.

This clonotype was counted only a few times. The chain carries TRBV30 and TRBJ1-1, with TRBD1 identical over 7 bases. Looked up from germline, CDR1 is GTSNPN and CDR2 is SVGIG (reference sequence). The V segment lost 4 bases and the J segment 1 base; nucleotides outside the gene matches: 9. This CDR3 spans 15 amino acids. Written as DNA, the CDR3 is TGTGCCTGGACTATAACAGGGGCGGCGAACACTGAAGCTTTCTTT. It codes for CAWTITGAANTEAFF.

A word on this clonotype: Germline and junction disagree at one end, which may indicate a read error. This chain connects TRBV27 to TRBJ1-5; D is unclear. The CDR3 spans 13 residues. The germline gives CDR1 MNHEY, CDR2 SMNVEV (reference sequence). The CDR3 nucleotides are TGTGCCTGCAGTTTATACCTGGACCAGCCCCAGCATTTT. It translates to CACSLYLDQPQHF.

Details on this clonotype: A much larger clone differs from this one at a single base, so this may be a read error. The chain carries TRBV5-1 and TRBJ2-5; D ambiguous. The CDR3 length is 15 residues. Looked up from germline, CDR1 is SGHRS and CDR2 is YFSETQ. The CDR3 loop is CASSLELPEQGTQYF. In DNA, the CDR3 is TGCGCCAGCAGCTTGGAACTCCCAGAGCAAGGGACCCAGTACTTC.

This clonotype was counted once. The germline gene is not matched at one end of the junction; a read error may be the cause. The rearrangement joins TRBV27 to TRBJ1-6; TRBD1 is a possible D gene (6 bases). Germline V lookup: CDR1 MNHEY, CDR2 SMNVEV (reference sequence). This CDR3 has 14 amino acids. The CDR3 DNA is TGTGCCGGCAGTTTATCCAGGGGAGATTCACCCCTCCACTTT. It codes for CAGSLSRGDSPLHF.

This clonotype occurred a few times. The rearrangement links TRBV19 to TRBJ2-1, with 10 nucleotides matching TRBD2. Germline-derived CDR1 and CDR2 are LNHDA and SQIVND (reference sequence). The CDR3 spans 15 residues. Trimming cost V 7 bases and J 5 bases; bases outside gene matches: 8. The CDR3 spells CASTYPGLANNEQFF. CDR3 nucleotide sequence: TGTGCCAGTACCTATCCGGGACTAGCGAACAATGAGCAGTTCTTC. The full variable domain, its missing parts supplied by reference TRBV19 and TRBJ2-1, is DGGITQSPKYLFRKEGQNVTLSCEQNLNHDAMYWYRQDPGQGLRLIYYSQIVNDFQKGDIAEGYSVSREKKESFPLTVTSAQKNPTAFYLCASTYPGLANNEQFFGPGTRLTVL.

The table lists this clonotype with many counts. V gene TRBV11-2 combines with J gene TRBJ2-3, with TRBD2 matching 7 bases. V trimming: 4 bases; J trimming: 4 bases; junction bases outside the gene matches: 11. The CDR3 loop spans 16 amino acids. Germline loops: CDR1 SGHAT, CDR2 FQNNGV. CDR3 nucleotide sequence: TGTGCCAGCAGCTCCCCACCGGGGGGAGGTGCAGATACGCAGTATTTT. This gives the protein CASSSPPGGGADTQYF.

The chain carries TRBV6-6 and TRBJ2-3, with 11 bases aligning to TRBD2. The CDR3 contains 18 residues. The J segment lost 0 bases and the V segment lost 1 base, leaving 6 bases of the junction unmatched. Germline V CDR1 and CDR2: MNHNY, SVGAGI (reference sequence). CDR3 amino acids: CASSYFLAGGTSTDTQYF. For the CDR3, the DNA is TGTGCCAGCAGTTACTTTCTAGCGGGGGGAACTAGCACAGATACGCAGTATTTT.

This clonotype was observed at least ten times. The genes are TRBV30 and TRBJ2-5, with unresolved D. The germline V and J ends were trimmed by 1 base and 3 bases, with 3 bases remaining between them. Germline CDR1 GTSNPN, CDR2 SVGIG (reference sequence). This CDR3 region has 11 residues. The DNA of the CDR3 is TGTGCCTGGAGTGGAGAAGAGACCCAGTACTTC. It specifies CAWSGEETQYF.

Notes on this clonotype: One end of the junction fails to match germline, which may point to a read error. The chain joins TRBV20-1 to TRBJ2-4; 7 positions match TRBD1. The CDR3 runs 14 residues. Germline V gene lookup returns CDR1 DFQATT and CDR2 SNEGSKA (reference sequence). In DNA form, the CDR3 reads TGCCGTGCTAAAACAGGGGAACTCAAAAACATTCAGTACTTC. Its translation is CRAKTGELKNIQYF.

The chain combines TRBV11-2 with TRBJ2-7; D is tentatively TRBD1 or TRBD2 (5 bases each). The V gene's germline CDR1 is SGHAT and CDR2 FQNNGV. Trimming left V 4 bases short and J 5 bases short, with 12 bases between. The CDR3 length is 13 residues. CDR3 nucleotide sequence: TGTGCCAGCAGCTCCGGGGCGAGGCACGAGCAGTACTTC. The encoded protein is CASSSGARHEQYF.

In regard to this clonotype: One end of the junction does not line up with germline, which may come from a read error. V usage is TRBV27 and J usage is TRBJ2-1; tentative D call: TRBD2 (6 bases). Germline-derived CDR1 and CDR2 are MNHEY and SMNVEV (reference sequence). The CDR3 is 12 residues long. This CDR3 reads CASTGGFNEQSF. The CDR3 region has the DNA TGTGCCAGCACTGGAGGGTTCAATGAGCAGTCCTTC.

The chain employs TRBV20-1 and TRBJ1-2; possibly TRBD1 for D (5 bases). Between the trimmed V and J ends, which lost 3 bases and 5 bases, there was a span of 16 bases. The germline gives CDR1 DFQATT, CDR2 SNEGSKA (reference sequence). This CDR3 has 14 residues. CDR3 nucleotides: TGCAGTGCTAGCTCTCCGGGGGGTCTATATGGCTACACCTTC. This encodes CSASSPGGLYGYTF.

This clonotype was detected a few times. CDR3 protein: CASGLVESANTDTQYF. CDR3 sequence (DNA): TGTGCTAGTGGTTTGGTAGAATCTGCCAACACAGATACGCAGTATTTT. The rearrangement links TRBV12-5 to TRBJ2-3; no definite D call. Germline V gene sequence: CDR1 LGHNT, CDR2 FRNRAP. Trimming cost V 0 bases and J 2 bases, with 12 bases left between them. The CDR3 spans 16 residues.

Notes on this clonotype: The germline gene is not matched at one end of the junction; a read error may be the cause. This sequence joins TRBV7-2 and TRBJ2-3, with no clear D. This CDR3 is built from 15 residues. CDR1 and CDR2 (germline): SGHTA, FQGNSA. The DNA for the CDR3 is TGTGCCAGCAGCTCACCCCTTGGGGTGGCAGATACGCAGTGTTTT. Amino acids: CASSSPLGVADTQCF.

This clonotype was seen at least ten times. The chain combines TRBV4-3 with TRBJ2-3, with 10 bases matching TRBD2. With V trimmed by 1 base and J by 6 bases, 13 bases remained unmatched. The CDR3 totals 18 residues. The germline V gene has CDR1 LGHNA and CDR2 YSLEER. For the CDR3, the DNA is TGCGCCAGCAGCCAAGCTTACCCAGCGGGGGGGCCGTCCGATACGCAGTATTTT. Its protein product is CASSQAYPAGGPSDTQYF.

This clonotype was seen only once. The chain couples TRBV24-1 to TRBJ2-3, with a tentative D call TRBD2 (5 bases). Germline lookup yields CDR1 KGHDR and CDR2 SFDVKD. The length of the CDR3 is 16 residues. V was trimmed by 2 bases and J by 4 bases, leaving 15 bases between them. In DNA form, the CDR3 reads TGTGCCACCAGTGATTCCCAGACCTATAGCGCAGATACGCAGTATTTT. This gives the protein CATSDSQTYSADTQYF.

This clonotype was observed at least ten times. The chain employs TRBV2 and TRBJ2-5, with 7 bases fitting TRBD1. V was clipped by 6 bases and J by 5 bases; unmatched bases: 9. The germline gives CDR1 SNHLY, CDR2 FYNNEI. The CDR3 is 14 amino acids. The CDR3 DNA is TGTGCCAGCAGCGGACAGGAACTGAGCGAGACCCAGTACTTC. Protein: CASSGQELSETQYF.

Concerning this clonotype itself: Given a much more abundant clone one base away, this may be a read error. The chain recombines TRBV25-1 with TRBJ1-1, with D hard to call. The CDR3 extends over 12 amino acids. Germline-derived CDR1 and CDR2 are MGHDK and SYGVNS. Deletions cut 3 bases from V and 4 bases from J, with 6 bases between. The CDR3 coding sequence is TGTGCCAGCAGTGACTTCATCACTGAAGCTTTCTTT. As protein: CASSDFITEAFF.

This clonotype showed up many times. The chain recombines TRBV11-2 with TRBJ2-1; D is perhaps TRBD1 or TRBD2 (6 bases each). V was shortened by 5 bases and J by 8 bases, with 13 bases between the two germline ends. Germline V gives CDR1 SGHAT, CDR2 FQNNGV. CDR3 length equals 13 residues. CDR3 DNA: TGTGCCAGCAGCCCCTCGGGGGCCTATGAGCAGTTCTTC. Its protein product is CASSPSGAYEQFF.

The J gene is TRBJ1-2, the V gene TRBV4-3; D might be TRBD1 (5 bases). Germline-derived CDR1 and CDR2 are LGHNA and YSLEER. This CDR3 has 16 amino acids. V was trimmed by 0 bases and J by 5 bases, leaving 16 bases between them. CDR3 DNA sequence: TGCGCCAGCAGCCAAGAGACGGGGCCAGGAGTTTATGGCTACACCTTC. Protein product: CASSQETGPGVYGYTF.

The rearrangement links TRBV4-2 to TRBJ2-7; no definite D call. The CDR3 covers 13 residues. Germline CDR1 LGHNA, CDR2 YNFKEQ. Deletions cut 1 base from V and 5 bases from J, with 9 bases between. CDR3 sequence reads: CASSQVGADEQYF. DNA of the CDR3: TGTGCCAGCAGCCAAGTCGGCGCGGACGAGCAGTACTTC.

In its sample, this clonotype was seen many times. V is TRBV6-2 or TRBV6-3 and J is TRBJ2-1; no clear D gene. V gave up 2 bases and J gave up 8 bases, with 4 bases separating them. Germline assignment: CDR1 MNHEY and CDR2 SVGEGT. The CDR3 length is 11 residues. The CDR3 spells CASSYPDEQFF. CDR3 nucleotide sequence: TGTGCCAGCAGTTACCCCGATGAGCAGTTCTTC.

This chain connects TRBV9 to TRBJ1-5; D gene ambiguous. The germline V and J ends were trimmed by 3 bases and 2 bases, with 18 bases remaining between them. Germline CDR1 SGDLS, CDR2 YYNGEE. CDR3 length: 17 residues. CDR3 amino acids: CASSAWFMGLGNQPQHF. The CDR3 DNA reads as TGTGCCAGCAGCGCCTGGTTTATGGGGTTGGGCAATCAGCCCCAGCATTTT.